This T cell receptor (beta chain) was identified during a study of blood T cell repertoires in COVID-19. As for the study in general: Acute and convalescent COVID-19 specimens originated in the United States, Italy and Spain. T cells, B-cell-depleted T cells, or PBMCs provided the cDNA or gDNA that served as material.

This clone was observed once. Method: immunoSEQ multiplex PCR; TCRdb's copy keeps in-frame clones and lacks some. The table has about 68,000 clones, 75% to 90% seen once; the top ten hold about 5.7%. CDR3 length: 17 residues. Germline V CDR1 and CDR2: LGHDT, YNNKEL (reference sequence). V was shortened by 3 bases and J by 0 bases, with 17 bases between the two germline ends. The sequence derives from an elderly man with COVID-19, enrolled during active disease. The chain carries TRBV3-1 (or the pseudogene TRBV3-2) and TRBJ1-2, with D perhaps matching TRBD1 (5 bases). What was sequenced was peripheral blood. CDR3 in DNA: TGTGCCAGCAGCCAGGGTGGGACTTTGGGGTCTAACTATGGCTACACCTTC. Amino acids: CASSQGGTLGSNYGYTF.